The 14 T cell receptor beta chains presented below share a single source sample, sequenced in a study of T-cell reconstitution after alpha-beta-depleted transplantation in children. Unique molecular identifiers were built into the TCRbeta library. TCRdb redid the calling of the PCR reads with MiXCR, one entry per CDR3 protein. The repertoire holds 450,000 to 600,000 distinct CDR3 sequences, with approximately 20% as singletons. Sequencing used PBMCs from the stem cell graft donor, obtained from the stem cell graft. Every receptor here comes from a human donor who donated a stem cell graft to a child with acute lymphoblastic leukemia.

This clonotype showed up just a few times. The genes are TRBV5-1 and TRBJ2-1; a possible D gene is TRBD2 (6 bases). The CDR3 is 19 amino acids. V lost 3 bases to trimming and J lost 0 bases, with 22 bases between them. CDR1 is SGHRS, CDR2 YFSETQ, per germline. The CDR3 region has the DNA TGCGCCAGCAGCTCCTTTAGTTCAGGGCTAGCGAGCTCCTACAATGAGCAGTTCTTC. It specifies CASSSFSSGLASSYNEQFF.

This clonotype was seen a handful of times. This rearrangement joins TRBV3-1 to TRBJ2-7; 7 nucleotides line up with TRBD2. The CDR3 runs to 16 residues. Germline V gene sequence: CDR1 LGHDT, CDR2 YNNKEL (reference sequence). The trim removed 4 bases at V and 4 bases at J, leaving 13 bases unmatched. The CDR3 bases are TGTGCCAGCAGCCCTTCTCGGGACTACGTAGTGTACGAGCAGTACTTC. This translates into CASSPSRDYVVYEQYF.

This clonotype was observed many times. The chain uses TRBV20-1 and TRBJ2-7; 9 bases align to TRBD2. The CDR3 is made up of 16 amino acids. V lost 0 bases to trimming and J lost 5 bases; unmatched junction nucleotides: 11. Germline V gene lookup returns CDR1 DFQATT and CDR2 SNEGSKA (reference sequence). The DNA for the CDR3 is TGCAGTGCTAGAGATATCGACGCGGGAGGGCCTAACGAGCAGTACTTC. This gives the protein CSARDIDAGGPNEQYF.

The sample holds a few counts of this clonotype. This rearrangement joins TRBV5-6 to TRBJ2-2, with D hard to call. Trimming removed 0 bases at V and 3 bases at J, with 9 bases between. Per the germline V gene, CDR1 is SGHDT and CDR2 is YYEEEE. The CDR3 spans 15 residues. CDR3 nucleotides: TGTGCCAGCAGCTTGGATCCCGGCTACACCGGGGAGCTGTTTTTT. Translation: CASSLDPGYTGELFF.

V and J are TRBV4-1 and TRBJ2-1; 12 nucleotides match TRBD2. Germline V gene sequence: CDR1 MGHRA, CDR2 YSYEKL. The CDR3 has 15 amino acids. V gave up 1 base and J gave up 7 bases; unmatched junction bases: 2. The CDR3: CASSQGTSGINEQFF. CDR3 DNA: TGCGCCAGCAGCCAAGGGACTAGCGGGATTAATGAGCAGTTCTTC.

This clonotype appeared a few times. Written as DNA, the CDR3 is TGTGCCAGCAGCTTCTTGACAAGTCAAACAGATACGCAGTATTTT. Its protein is CASSFLTSQTDTQYF. This chain connects TRBV9 to TRBJ2-3; D is undetermined. Germline loops: CDR1 SGDLS, CDR2 YYNGEE. V was shortened by 4 bases and J by 3 bases, with 15 bases between the two germline ends. The CDR3 is 15 residues long.

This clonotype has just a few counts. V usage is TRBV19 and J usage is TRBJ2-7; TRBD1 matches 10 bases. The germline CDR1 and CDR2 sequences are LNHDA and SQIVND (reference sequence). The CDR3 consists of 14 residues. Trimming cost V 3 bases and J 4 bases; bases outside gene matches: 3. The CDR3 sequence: CASSIRDRGYEQYF. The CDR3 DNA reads TGTGCCAGTAGTATCCGGGACAGGGGTTACGAGCAGTACTTC.

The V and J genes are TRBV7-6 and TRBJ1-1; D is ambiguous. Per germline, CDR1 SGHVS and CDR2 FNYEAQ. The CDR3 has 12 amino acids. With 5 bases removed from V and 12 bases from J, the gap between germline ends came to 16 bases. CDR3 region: CASSPPGMVTFF. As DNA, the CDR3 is TGTGCCAGCAGCCCTCCCGGGATGGTGACTTTCTTT.

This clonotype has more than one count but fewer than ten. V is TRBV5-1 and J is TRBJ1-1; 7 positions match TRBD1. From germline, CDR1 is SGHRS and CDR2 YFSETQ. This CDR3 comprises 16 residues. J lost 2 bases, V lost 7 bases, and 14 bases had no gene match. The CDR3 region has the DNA TGCGCCAGCTTCCCCCTCCCCGACAGGGCCAACACTGAAGCTTTCTTT. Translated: CASFPLPDRANTEAFF.

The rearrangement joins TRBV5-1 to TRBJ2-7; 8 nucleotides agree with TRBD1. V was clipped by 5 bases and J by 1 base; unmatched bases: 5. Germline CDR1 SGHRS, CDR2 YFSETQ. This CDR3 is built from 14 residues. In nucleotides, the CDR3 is TGCGCCAGCAGTCGGGACAGGCCGTCCTACGAGCAGTACTTC. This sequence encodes CASSRDRPSYEQYF.

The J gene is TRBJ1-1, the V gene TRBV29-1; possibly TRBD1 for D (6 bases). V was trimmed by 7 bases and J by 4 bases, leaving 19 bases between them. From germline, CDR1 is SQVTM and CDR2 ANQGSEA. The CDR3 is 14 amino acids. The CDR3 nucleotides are TGCAGCGCCCGAGCGTATGGGGGCACCACTGAAGCTTTCTTT. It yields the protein CSARAYGGTTEAFF.

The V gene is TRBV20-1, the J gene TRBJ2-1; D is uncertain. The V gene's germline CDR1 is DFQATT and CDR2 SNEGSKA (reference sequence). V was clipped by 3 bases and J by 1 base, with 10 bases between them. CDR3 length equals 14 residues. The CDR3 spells CSARPIGSYNEQFF. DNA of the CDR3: TGCAGTGCTAGGCCTATCGGGTCCTACAATGAGCAGTTCTTC.

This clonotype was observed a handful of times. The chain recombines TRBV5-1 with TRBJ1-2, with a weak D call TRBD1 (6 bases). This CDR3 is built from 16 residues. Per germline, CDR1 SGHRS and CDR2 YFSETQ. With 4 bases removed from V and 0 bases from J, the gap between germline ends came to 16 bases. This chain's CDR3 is CASSPTPDRTNYGYTF. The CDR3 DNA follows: TGCGCCAGCAGCCCAACCCCCGACAGGACTAACTATGGCTACACCTTC.

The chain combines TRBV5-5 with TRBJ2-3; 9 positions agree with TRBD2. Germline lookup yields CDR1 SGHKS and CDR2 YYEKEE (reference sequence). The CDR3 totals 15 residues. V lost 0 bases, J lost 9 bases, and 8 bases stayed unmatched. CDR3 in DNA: TGTGCCAGCAGCTTGGCGTCTAGCGGGGTGGAAACGCAGTATTTT. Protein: CASSLASSGVETQYF.